A single sample gave rise to the 24 T cell receptor beta chains below, sequenced in a study of blood T cell repertoires in COVID-19. Here immunoSEQ multiplex PCR was the method, and the copy in TCRdb shows in-frame clones only, minus some. This repertoire shows approximately 140,000 clones, 80% found once; its top ten account for 10% to 15%. The sample was peripheral blood. The receptors here all came from a man aged 60 to 69 with active or convalescent COVID-19.

The chain recombines TRBV29-1 with TRBJ1-3; 7 bases agree with TRBD1. CDR3 size: 12 residues. The germline V gene encodes CDR1 SQVTM and CDR2 ANQGSEA. V lost 6 bases to trimming and J lost 4 bases; unmatched junction nucleotides: 3. The CDR3 sequence is CSVPGQGNTIYF. The CDR3, as DNA: TGCAGCGTACCGGGACAGGGAAACACCATATATTTT.

The genes are TRBV5-6 and TRBJ2-3, with a weak D call TRBD1 (6 bases). Trimming cost V 4 bases and J 0 bases, with 12 bases left between them. CDR1 and CDR2 from the germline V gene are SGHDT and YYEEEE. The CDR3 covers 15 residues. This chain's CDR3 is CASSALDRSTDTQYF. The DNA for the CDR3 is TGTGCCAGCAGCGCCCTGGACAGAAGCACAGATACGCAGTATTTT.

This chain links TRBV9 with TRBJ2-1; TRBD2 matches 9 bases. CDR1 is SGDLS, CDR2 YYNGEE, per germline. V lost 2 bases to trimming and J lost 4 bases; unmatched junction nucleotides: 7. This CDR3 region has 16 residues. The DNA for the CDR3 is TGTGCCAGCAGCGTGTTCGGAGCGGGGGGATACAATGAGCAGTTCTTC. Translated, it gives CASSVFGAGGYNEQFF.

The chain employs TRBV28 and TRBJ2-3, with D possibly TRBD2 on 6 matching bases. This CDR3 comprises 16 residues. Germline lookup yields CDR1 MDHEN and CDR2 SYDVKM. V lost 0 bases to trimming and J lost 6 bases, with 16 bases between them. The CDR3 region is CASSLWGGTPWDTQYF. The DNA of the CDR3 is TGTGCCAGCAGTTTATGGGGCGGGACCCCGTGGGATACGCAGTATTTT.

The chain joins TRBV27 to TRBJ1-6; no clear D gene. The CDR3 is 14 residues long. V was trimmed by 11 bases and J by 8 bases, leaving 19 bases between them. Germline V gene data show CDR1 as MNHEY and CDR2 as SMNVEV (reference sequence). DNA for the CDR3: TGTGCCCCCCCGAGCCGCCATCCTCATTCACCCCTCCACTTT. It codes for CAPPSRHPHSPLHF.

The chain joins TRBV6-2 or TRBV6-3 to TRBJ1-5, with 8 bases aligning to TRBD1. CDR3 length: 14 residues. Germline values: CDR1 MNHEY, CDR2 SVGEGT. The J segment lost 5 bases and the V segment lost 6 bases, leaving 6 bases of the junction unmatched. This CDR3 reads CASSATGGHQPQHF. The CDR3 DNA sequence: TGTGCCAGCAGCGCTACAGGGGGGCATCAGCCCCAGCATTTT.

This rearrangement joins TRBV6-5 to TRBJ1-2; D may be TRBD1 (6 bases). CDR1 and CDR2 from the germline V gene are MNHEY and SVGAGI. The CDR3 is 12 residues long. Between the trimmed V and J ends, which lost 7 bases and 8 bases, there was a span of 14 bases. The CDR3 DNA reads TGTGCCAGCAACAACCCAGGGGACGGCTACACCTTC. Translating it yields CASNNPGDGYTF.

The rearrangement joins TRBV5-4 to TRBJ2-1; 8 nucleotides line up with TRBD1. The CDR3 spans 15 residues. The germline V gene encodes CDR1 SGHNT and CDR2 YYREEE (reference sequence). The J segment lost 8 bases and the V segment lost 2 bases, leaving 9 bases of the junction unmatched. CDR3 sequence (DNA): TGTGCCAGCAGCTTAGGCAGGGGGCGAGTCGATGAGCAGTTCTTC. Residues: CASSLGRGRVDEQFF.

The rearrangement joins TRBV29-1 to TRBJ2-7, with a weak D call TRBD2 (5 bases). The germline V gene encodes CDR1 SQVTM and CDR2 ANQGSEA. Trimming took 6 bases from V and 4 from J, leaving 13 bases between them. The CDR3 has 12 amino acids. This CDR3 is CSVAPTGYEQYF. The CDR3 DNA is TGCAGCGTGGCCCCTACGGGATACGAGCAGTACTTC.

The rearrangement uses TRBV18 and TRBJ2-7; a possible D gene is TRBD2 (6 bases). V shed 3 bases and J shed 2 bases, with 17 bases lying between them. CDR3 length: 16 residues. Germline values: CDR1 KGHSH, CDR2 LQKENI. CDR3 nucleotide sequence: TGTGCCAGCTCACCCGGATTGCCTAGCGAGGCCTACGAGCAGTACTTC. Residues: CASSPGLPSEAYEQYF.

The chain combines TRBV29-1 with TRBJ1-1; the match to TRBD1 covers 10 bases. CDR1 SQVTM and CDR2 ANQGSEA come from the germline V gene. With 3 bases clipped from V and 6 bases from J, the junction kept 7 bases outside the gene matches. There are 14 residues in the CDR3. CDR3 loop: CSVEGGQGVSEAFF. The CDR3, as DNA: TGCAGCGTTGAGGGCGGACAGGGGGTCTCTGAAGCTTTCTTT.

The genes are TRBV5-1 and TRBJ1-4, with a tentative D call TRBD1 (5 bases). Germline-derived CDR1 and CDR2 are SGHRS and YFSETQ. This CDR3 has 13 amino acids. V lost 2 bases, J lost 8 bases, and 10 bases lay in between. The chain's CDR3 is CASSLGVREKLFF. CDR3 nucleotide sequence: TGCGCCAGCAGCTTAGGGGTGAGGGAAAAACTGTTTTTT.

The V call is TRBV28, the J call TRBJ1-2, with D possibly TRBD1 on 5 matching bases. From germline, CDR1 is MDHEN and CDR2 SYDVKM. V lost 5 bases and J 1 base, leaving 11 bases between the germline ends. The length of the CDR3 is 14 residues. The CDR3: CASSRGGYNYGYTF. CDR3 coding DNA: TGTGCCAGCAGTCGGGGGGGTTATAACTATGGCTACACCTTC.

The chain combines TRBV6-1 with TRBJ1-1; TRBD1 might be the D (5 bases). Germline V gene sequence: CDR1 MNHNS, CDR2 SASEGT. Trimming left V 2 bases short and J 1 base short, with 11 bases between. The CDR3 has 15 amino acids. CDR3 in DNA: TGTGCCAGCAGTGAAACGGGGGATTCGAACACTGAAGCTTTCTTT. Protein product: CASSETGDSNTEAFF.

This clone was seen just once. The chain uses TRBV7-9 and TRBJ2-7, with 9 bases that match TRBD1. Germline lookup yields CDR1 SEHNR and CDR2 FQNEAQ (reference sequence). The CDR3 length is 15 residues. V was clipped by 5 bases and J by 1 base; unmatched bases: 6. DNA of the CDR3: TGTGCCAGCAGCGCCCGGACAGGGGTATCCTACGAGCAGTACTTC. Translated: CASSARTGVSYEQYF. The full variable domain, rest sourced from reference TRBV7-9 and TRBJ2-7, is DTGVSQNPRHKITKRGQNVTFRCDPISEHNRLYWYRQTLGQGPEFLTYFQNEAQLEKSRLLSDRFSAERPKGSFSTLEIQRTEQGDSAMYLCASSARTGVSYEQYFGPGTRLTVT.

The rearrangement links TRBV6-5 to TRBJ2-3; 13 bases match TRBD2. CDR1 and CDR2 (germline): MNHEY, SVGAGI. J lost 4 bases, V lost 8 bases, and 3 bases had no gene match. CDR3 length equals 14 residues. The CDR3 protein is CASRLAGGSDTQYF. CDR3 DNA: TGTGCCAGCCGACTAGCGGGAGGCTCAGATACGCAGTATTTT.

The chain links TRBV5-5 to TRBJ2-1, with TRBD2 as a possible D gene (7 bases). V was clipped by 2 bases and J by 5 bases, with 11 bases between them. Per germline, CDR1 SGHKS and CDR2 YYEKEE (reference sequence). The CDR3 consists of 14 residues. CDR3 residues: CASSFWGGHNEQFF. CDR3 DNA sequence: TGTGCCAGCAGCTTTTGGGGGGGCCACAATGAGCAGTTCTTC. Supplemented by reference TRBV5-5 and TRBJ2-1, the full variable domain reads DAGVTQSPTHLIKTRGQQVTLRCSPISGHKSVSWYQQVLGQGPQFIFQYYEKEERGRGNFPDRFSARQFPNYSSELNVNALLLGDSALYLCASSFWGGHNEQFFGPGTRLTVL.

V and J are TRBV7-2 and TRBJ2-7; TRBD2 might be the D (5 bases). This CDR3 has 14 amino acids. Looked up from germline, CDR1 is SGHTA and CDR2 is FQGNSA. V lost 1 base, J lost 3 bases, and 10 bases lay in between. CDR3 in DNA: TGTGCCAGCAGCTTAGGGGTGGGAGTCTACGAGCAGTACTTC. Translated: CASSLGVGVYEQYF. Supplemented by reference TRBV7-2 and TRBJ2-7, the full variable domain reads GAGVSQSPSNKVTEKGKDVELRCDPISGHTALYWYRQSLGQGLEFLIYFQGNSAPDKSGLPSDRFSAERTGGSVSTLTIQRTQQEDSAVYLCASSLGVGVYEQYFGPGTRLTVT.

Concerning this clone: This sample includes further DNA sequences coding for the same CDR3. This rearrangement joins TRBV30 to TRBJ2-7; 7 bases fit TRBD1. V was clipped by 0 bases and J by 4 bases; unmatched bases: 0. Germline CDR1 is GTSNPN and CDR2 is SVGIG (reference sequence). The CDR3 has 12 residues. CDR3 region: CAWSVQGYEQYF. The CDR3 nucleotides are TGTGCCTGGAGTGTACAGGGGTACGAGCAGTACTTC. Combining the CDR3 with reference TRBV30 and TRBJ2-7 gives the whole variable domain SQTIHQWPATLVQPVGSPLSLECTVEGTSNPNLYWYRQAAGRGLQLLFYSVGIGQISSEVPQNLSASRPQDRQFILSSKKLLLSDSGFYLCAWSVQGYEQYFGPGTRLTVT.

In its sample, this clone was seen a few times. The chain couples TRBV13 to TRBJ2-3; perhaps TRBD1 as D (6 bases). The length of the CDR3 is 13 residues. Germline assignment: CDR1 PRHDT and CDR2 FYEKMQ (reference sequence). V lost 3 bases to trimming and J lost 8 bases, with 12 bases between them. The CDR3 loop is CASSFGGAPTQYF. The CDR3 DNA follows: TGTGCCAGCAGCTTTGGGGGCGCCCCTACGCAGTATTTT. Supplemented by reference TRBV13 and TRBJ2-3, the full variable domain reads AAGVIQSPRHLIKEKRETATLKCYPIPRHDTVYWYQQGPGQDPQFLISFYEKMQSDKGSIPDRFSAQQFSDYHSELNMSSLELGDSALYFCASSFGGAPTQYFGPGTRLTVL.

The rearrangement joins TRBV5-1 to TRBJ2-7; 7 positions match TRBD2. V dropped 7 bases and J dropped 6; count of bases not matched to a gene: 7. The CDR3 contains 12 residues. Germline loops: CDR1 SGHRS, CDR2 YFSETQ. CDR3 nucleotides: TGCGCCAGCCGGGACCCGGGGGGCGAGCAGTACTTC. This gives the protein CASRDPGGEQYF.

This chain uses TRBV7-2 with TRBJ1-2; 8 bases are shared with TRBD1. The germline CDR1 and CDR2 sequences are SGHTA and FQGNSA. This CDR3 is 13 amino acids long. J lost 8 bases, V lost 3 bases, and 5 bases had no gene match. The CDR3 spells CASSLSGTGGYTF. The CDR3 nucleotides are TGTGCCAGCAGCTTGTCCGGGACAGGAGGCTACACCTTC.

This chain links TRBV6-5 with TRBJ2-7; D might be TRBD2 (6 bases). V was trimmed by 8 bases and J by 2 bases, leaving 19 bases between them. This CDR3 contains 15 residues. Germline V gene lookup returns CDR1 MNHEY and CDR2 SVGAGI. CDR3 bases: TGTGCCAGCTGCCTGGGCGGGACGGCCCCCTACGAGCAGTACTTC. Translated: CASCLGGTAPYEQYF.

CDR3 DNA sequence: TGTGCCAGCTCATCTTCACCAGGAACCACAGATACGCAGTATTTT. It is translated as CASSSSPGTTDTQYF. The chain carries TRBV18 and TRBJ2-3; D is unresolved. CDR1 and CDR2 (germline): KGHSH, LQKENI. CDR3 size: 15 residues. Trimming stripped 5 bases from V and 2 bases from J, with 14 bases between.